These 18 T cell receptor beta chains were all obtained from the same sample, sequenced in a study of patients and donors after allogeneic stem cell transplantation. TCRdb passed the RT-PCR reads through MiXCR, listing each CDR3 protein once. The sample yields approximately 200,000 distinct CDR3 sequences, around 41% seen once. The sample comprised blood, either unsorted or a sorted T cell fraction (not recorded which). The source is a human donor who was either an allogeneic HSCT recipient or a stem cell or donor lymphocyte infusion donor (not recorded which). It is not recorded whose cells these are; they may come from a transplant donor.

V is TRBV28 and J is TRBJ1-1; no firm D call. The germline gives CDR1 MDHEN, CDR2 SYDVKM. The V end lost 6 bases, the J end lost 6 bases, and 17 bases lay between the germline ends. The CDR3 consists of 14 residues. The CDR3 sequence: CASSPDIDGPEAFF. Written as DNA, the CDR3 is TGTGCCAGCAGCCCCGACATCGACGGTCCTGAAGCTTTCTTT. Variable domain in full (rest from reference TRBV28 and TRBJ1-1): DVKVTQSSRYLVKRTGEKVFLECVQDMDHENMFWYRQDPGLGLRLIYFSYDVKMKEKGDIPEGYSVSREKKERFSLILESASTNQTSMYLCASSPDIDGPEAFFGQGTRLTVV.

The genes are TRBV15 and TRBJ1-1, with D tentatively TRBD1 (6 bases). The CDR3 length is 13 residues. V gave up 3 bases and J gave up 3 bases, with 8 bases separating them. Germline V lookup: CDR1 LNHNV, CDR2 YYDKDF (reference sequence). The CDR3 sequence: CATSRTGYTEAFF. The CDR3 DNA reads TGTGCCACCAGCAGGACAGGATACACTGAAGCTTTCTTT. The full variable domain, in which reference TRBV15 and TRBJ1-1 provide the parts outside the CDR3, is DAMVIQNPRYQVTQFGKPVTLSCSQTLNHNVMYWYQQKSSQAPKLLFHYYDKDFNNEADTPDNFQSRRPNTSFCFLDIRSPGLGDTAMYLCATSRTGYTEAFFGQGTRLTVV.

There are a few counts of this clonotype. The J gene is TRBJ1-3, the V gene TRBV6-6; possibly TRBD1 for D (6 bases). The CDR3 extends over 19 amino acids. V lost 7 bases, J lost 5 bases, and 30 bases lay in between. The V gene's germline CDR1 is MNHNY and CDR2 SVGAGI (reference sequence). Here the CDR3 reads CASTTRPRGAETERNTIYF. The CDR3 region has the DNA TGTGCCAGCACTACCAGACCCCGGGGGGCCGAAACTGAGAGAAACACCATATATTTT.

The CDR3 here is CSARDPQGANEKLFF. For the CDR3, the DNA is TGCAGTGCTAGAGATCCACAGGGGGCTAATGAAAAACTGTTTTTT. The genes are TRBV20-1 and TRBJ1-4; 8 positions match TRBD1. The CDR3 is made up of 15 amino acids. CDR1 and CDR2 from the germline V gene are DFQATT and SNEGSKA (reference sequence). The trim removed 0 bases at V and 3 bases at J, leaving 3 bases unmatched.

The CDR3 reads CASSQDGRRDIAFF. The CDR3 nucleotides are TGCGCCAGCAGCCAAGATGGGAGAAGGGACATAGCTTTCTTT. The V and J genes are TRBV4-3 and TRBJ1-1; D possibly corresponds to TRBD1 (6 bases). This CDR3 has 14 residues. Looked up from germline, CDR1 is LGHNA and CDR2 is YSLEER. Trimming stripped 0 bases from V and 10 bases from J, with 15 bases between.

V and J are TRBV29-1 and TRBJ2-7; the D gene is possibly TRBD1 (5 bases). This CDR3 is 14 amino acids long. CDR1 and CDR2 (germline): SQVTM, ANQGSEA. Trimming cost V 1 base and J 7 bases, with 17 bases left between them. CDR3 sequence: CSVEVVREGREQYF. CDR3 sequence (DNA): TGCAGCGTTGAAGTAGTCAGGGAAGGAAGGGAGCAGTACTTC.

This clonotype occurred a few times. The rearrangement joins TRBV7-2 to TRBJ1-1; D perhaps matches TRBD1 (6 bases). Per germline, CDR1 SGHTA and CDR2 FQGNSA. With 6 bases removed from V and 7 bases from J, the gap between germline ends came to 18 bases. The CDR3 is 14 amino acids. Written as DNA, the CDR3 is TGTGCCAGCAGTCTAAAGGGGGGCAGAAATGAAGCTTTCTTT. This sequence encodes CASSLKGGRNEAFF.

The rearrangement links TRBV5-1 to TRBJ2-7; TRBD1 aligns across 10 bases. CDR3 length: 13 amino acids. Germline V CDR1 and CDR2: SGHRS, YFSETQ. The ends lost 3 bases at V and 3 bases at J; junction bases unmatched: 0. CDR3 sequence: CASSWTGGYEQYF. CDR3 DNA sequence: TGCGCCAGCAGCTGGACAGGGGGCTACGAGCAGTACTTC.

This clonotype turned up a few times. The gene calls are TRBV5-1 and TRBJ1-1, with no clear D. V was cut by 0 bases and J by 0 bases, with 9 bases left in between. CDR1 and CDR2 (germline): SGHRS, YFSETQ. CDR3 size: 15 residues. The CDR3 DNA sequence: TGCGCCAGCAGCTTGGACAGCCCTCTGAACACTGAAGCTTTCTTT. Protein sequence: CASSLDSPLNTEAFF.

In its sample, this clonotype was seen a few times. The chain joins TRBV27 to TRBJ2-7; D is possibly TRBD2 (5 bases). The V gene's germline CDR1 is MNHEY and CDR2 SMNVEV (reference sequence). The CDR3 loop spans 13 amino acids. Trimming removed 2 bases from V and 5 bases from J, with 10 bases in between. The CDR3 DNA follows: TGTGCCAGCAGTTTACTAGCTCACAACGAGCAGTACTTC. It codes for CASSLLAHNEQYF.

The chain joins TRBV7-9 to TRBJ1-2; 9 nucleotides agree with TRBD1. Germline V gives CDR1 SEHNR, CDR2 FQNEAQ (reference sequence). The CDR3 length is 16 residues. Trimming at V came to 1 base and at J to 8 bases, leaving 11 bases not matched to a gene. DNA for the CDR3: TGTGCCAGCAGCTTAGGCCCCGGGACAGGGTTGGAGGGCTACACCTTC. Translation gives CASSLGPGTGLEGYTF. Together with reference TRBV7-9 and TRBJ1-2, the CDR3 gives the full variable domain: DTGVSQNPRHKITKRGQNVTFRCDPISEHNRLYWYRQTLGQGPEFLTYFQNEAQLEKSRLLSDRFSAERPKGSFSTLEIQRTEQGDSAMYLCASSLGPGTGLEGYTFGSGTRLTVV.

The chain's CDR3 is CASSLEGRSTDTQYF. CDR3 nucleotide sequence: TGCGCCAGCAGCTTGGAAGGGAGGAGCACAGATACGCAGTATTTT. The rearrangement joins TRBV5-1 to TRBJ2-3; D is perhaps TRBD2 (6 bases). The CDR3 extends over 15 amino acids. Germline V gives CDR1 SGHRS, CDR2 YFSETQ. Trimming stripped 0 bases from V and 0 bases from J, with 8 bases between.

This clonotype was picked up one time. The J gene is TRBJ2-1, the V gene TRBV24-1, with 9 positions matching TRBD1. With 4 bases clipped from V and 4 bases from J, the junction kept 16 bases outside the gene matches. Germline V gene sequence: CDR1 KGHDR, CDR2 SFDVKD. This CDR3 contains 19 residues. The CDR3: CATSDTVPGQGSVYNEQFF. The DNA for the CDR3 is TGTGCCACCAGTGACACTGTCCCGGGACAGGGTTCGGTGTACAATGAGCAGTTCTTC.

The chain couples TRBV20-1 to TRBJ1-1; TRBD1 agrees at 9 bases. The germline V gene has CDR1 DFQATT and CDR2 SNEGSKA (reference sequence). The CDR3 sequence is 13 residues long. J gave up 5 bases and V 7 bases, and 8 bases lay outside the gene matches. The CDR3 DNA reads as TGCAGTGTTACGGGACAGGGACGGACTGAAGCTTTCTTT. This encodes CSVTGQGRTEAFF.

This chain uses TRBV27 with TRBJ2-7; D is ambiguous. CDR1 MNHEY and CDR2 SMNVEV come from the germline V gene (reference sequence). V lost 4 bases and J lost 1, with 14 bases in between. The CDR3 contains 15 residues. The CDR3 region is CASSSGPELSYEQYF. In DNA form, the CDR3 reads TGTGCCAGCAGTTCCGGACCAGAATTGTCCTACGAGCAGTACTTC.

The V call is TRBV6-5, the J call TRBJ1-2; no firm D call. Trimming took off 2 bases at V and 2 bases at J, with 6 bases between the two ends. The CDR3 is 13 amino acids. Germline CDR1 is MNHEY and CDR2 is SVGAGI. CDR3 coding DNA: TGTGCCAGCAGTTACGTACAAAACTATGGCTACACCTTC. Translating gives CASSYVQNYGYTF.

This chain links TRBV13 with TRBJ2-2; D is ambiguous. The germline V and J ends were trimmed by 7 bases and 4 bases, with 16 bases remaining between them. CDR3 length: 15 residues. CDR1 and CDR2 from the germline V gene are PRHDT and FYEKMQ (reference sequence). DNA for the CDR3: TGTGCCAGCACCTCCCTTCTCACGAGCACCGGGGAGCTGTTTTTT. Protein: CASTSLLTSTGELFF.

This clonotype was counted only a few times. This sequence joins TRBV5-1 and TRBJ1-1; the D gene is possibly TRBD1 (5 bases). The germline CDR1 and CDR2 sequences are SGHRS and YFSETQ. The CDR3 totals 14 residues. Deletions cut 2 bases from V and 0 bases from J, with 8 bases between. Here the CDR3 reads CASSLQVMNTEAFF. The CDR3 DNA reads TGCGCCAGCAGCTTACAGGTCATGAACACTGAAGCTTTCTTT.